This T cell receptor (beta chain) came from a study of blood T cell repertoires in COVID-19. The wider study: COVID-19 samples collected from the United States, Italy and Spain covered acute and convalescent phases.

This clone was picked up one time. The V gene lost 6 bases and the J gene lost 7 bases, with 7 bases spanning the gap. This CDR3 comprises 10 residues. Germline V gene lookup returns CDR1 SNHLY and CDR2 FYNNEI. TCRdb's copy holds only in-frame clones and misses some; the assay was immunoSEQ multiplex PCR. The sample holds approximately 190,000 clones, roughly four fifths seen once. The receptor's source is a human donor with acute or convalescent COVID-19. The donor label of this sample is uncertain. The sequenced sample consisted of peripheral blood. The chain is built from TRBV2 and TRBJ2-7, with D perhaps TRBD2 (6 bases). CDR3 amino acids: CASSRGEQYF. In DNA form, the CDR3 reads TGTGCCAGCAGCCGGGGGGAGCAGTACTTC.